The 19 T cell receptor beta chains below all came from one sample that was sequenced in a study of blood T cell repertoires in COVID-19. The table came from immunoSEQ multiplex PCR; TCRdb's copy has only in-frame clones and leaves some out. The table includes around 270,000 clones, 80% to 90% detected once. Material: peripheral blood. These receptors were collected from a young man with acute or convalescent COVID-19.

V gene TRBV13 combines with J gene TRBJ2-5; D gene unclear. CDR1 is PRHDT and CDR2 is FYEKMQ in the germline V gene (reference sequence). V lost 2 bases, J lost 0 bases, and 7 bases lay in between. The CDR3 runs to 14 residues. CDR3 DNA: TGTGCCAGCAGCTTACACAGAAACCAAGAGACCCAGTACTTC. This gives the protein CASSLHRNQETQYF.

The V and J genes are TRBV6-2 or TRBV6-3 and TRBJ2-1, with 9 bases matching TRBD2. Germline CDR1 and CDR2: MNHEY and SVGEGT. The CDR3 consists of 18 residues. The ends lost 2 bases at V and 7 bases at J; junction bases unmatched: 15. The CDR3 loop reads CASSYPLFLSGSGNEQFF. The CDR3 DNA sequence: TGTGCCAGCAGTTACCCTCTATTCCTTAGCGGGAGCGGTAATGAGCAGTTCTTC.

V gene TRBV9 combines with J gene TRBJ2-3; D unclear. Germline V CDR1 and CDR2: SGDLS, YYNGEE. The CDR3 loop spans 14 amino acids. Trimming removed 1 base from V and 0 bases from J, with 6 bases in between. CDR3 residues: CASSVQVSTDTQYF. CDR3 DNA sequence: TGTGCCAGCAGCGTACAGGTTAGCACAGATACGCAGTATTTT.

The chain combines TRBV11-3 with TRBJ2-2; D might be TRBD2 (5 bases). The germline V gene encodes CDR1 SGHNT and CDR2 YENEEA. This CDR3 spans 19 amino acids. V was trimmed by 4 bases and J by 4 bases, leaving 25 bases between them. CDR3 DNA sequence: TGTGCCAGCAGCTCCCAATACAGCGGTTCCCTGGCGGGCACCGGGGAGCTGTTTTTT. This translates into CASSSQYSGSLAGTGELFF.

This clone was picked up many times. The rearrangement uses TRBV3-1 (or the pseudogene TRBV3-2) and TRBJ2-5, with 11 bases aligning to TRBD2. The trim removed 1 base at V and 4 bases at J, leaving 8 bases unmatched. CDR1 is LGHDT and CDR2 is YNNKEL in the germline V gene (reference sequence). The CDR3 is 17 amino acids. The CDR3 reads CASSQVPLAGGGETQYF. The CDR3 nucleotides are TGTGCCAGCAGCCAAGTTCCCCTAGCGGGGGGCGGAGAGACCCAGTACTTC.

This sequence joins TRBV6-5 and TRBJ2-3; 8 bases map to TRBD2. J gave up 2 bases and V 8 bases, and 9 bases lay outside the gene matches. CDR3 length equals 15 residues. In germline, CDR1 is MNHEY, CDR2 SVGAGI. This CDR3 is CASRSVAGSTDTQYF. CDR3 nucleotides: TGTGCCAGCCGCTCCGTAGCGGGATCCACAGATACGCAGTATTTT.

The rearrangement links TRBV18 to TRBJ1-1, with a possible D match to TRBD1 (6 bases). Germline-derived CDR1 and CDR2 are KGHSH and LQKENI. The V end lost 3 bases, the J end lost 6 bases, and 11 bases lay between the germline ends. This CDR3 has 13 residues. The CDR3 protein is CASSPTTGSEAFF. The CDR3 DNA reads TGTGCCAGCTCACCTACTACAGGGTCTGAAGCTTTCTTT.

The chain carries TRBV27 and TRBJ1-2; 10 positions match TRBD1. V lost 0 bases to trimming and J lost 4 bases; unmatched junction nucleotides: 2. This CDR3 has 15 amino acids. CDR1 MNHEY and CDR2 SMNVEV come from the germline V gene (reference sequence). CDR3 protein: CASSLSRTGGYGYTF. The CDR3 DNA reads as TGTGCCAGCAGTTTATCGAGGACAGGGGGCTATGGCTACACCTTC.

This chain connects TRBV4-1 to TRBJ2-1; D is possibly TRBD2 (6 bases). This CDR3 contains 15 residues. The germline V gene encodes CDR1 MGHRA and CDR2 YSYEKL. V dropped 0 bases and J dropped 4 bases, with 10 bases sitting between them. This chain's CDR3 is CASSQDGTYYNEQFF. The CDR3 bases are TGCGCCAGCAGCCAAGATGGGACTTATTACAATGAGCAGTTCTTC.

The chain recombines TRBV27 with TRBJ2-1; TRBD2 agrees at 8 bases. V was pared by 0 bases and J by 7 bases, with 14 bases of the junction left unmatched. The CDR3 sequence is 18 residues long. CDR1 and CDR2 (germline): MNHEY, SMNVEV (reference sequence). The CDR3 DNA reads TGTGCCAGCAGTTTATCTCGGGGAGGGCGGGGGGATGGGAATGAGCAGTTCTTC. It is translated as CASSLSRGGRGDGNEQFF.

This rearrangement joins TRBV28 to TRBJ1-1; 7 bases line up with TRBD1. V dropped 1 base and J dropped 8; count of bases not matched to a gene: 4. From germline, CDR1 is MDHEN and CDR2 SYDVKM. The CDR3 spans 13 residues. The DNA for the CDR3 is TGTGCCAGCAGTTTATTAGGGGGCGTAGAAGCTTTCTTT. Its translation: CASSLLGGVEAFF.

The chain joins TRBV6-4 to TRBJ1-1; 7 bases fit TRBD1. The CDR3 loop spans 11 amino acids. The V gene's germline CDR1 is MRHNA and CDR2 SNTAGT. The V segment lost 6 bases and the J segment 9 bases; nucleotides outside the gene matches: 4. As DNA, the CDR3 is TGTGCCAGCAGCCAGGGACAGAAAGCTTTCTTT. It codes for CASSQGQKAFF.

The chain carries TRBV18 and TRBJ2-3, with 10 bases matching TRBD2. V lost 4 bases and J lost 1; bases outside the gene matches: 5. This CDR3 comprises 16 residues. Germline CDR1 and CDR2: KGHSH and LQKENI. The CDR3 loop reads CASSRLGLAGTDTQYF. In nucleotides, the CDR3 is TGTGCCAGCTCACGGCTCGGACTAGCGGGCACAGATACGCAGTATTTT.

The CDR3 protein is CASSVTGGGWKNTEAFF. The CDR3 nucleotides are TGTGCCAGCAGTGTAACAGGGGGCGGGTGGAAGAACACTGAAGCTTTCTTT. The chain uses TRBV6-1 and TRBJ1-1; 9 positions match TRBD1. Germline CDR1 is MNHNS and CDR2 is SASEGT. The CDR3 has 17 residues. V shed 4 bases and J 1 base; nucleotides not matched to a gene: 10.

This clone has only a few counts. The V gene is TRBV19, the J gene TRBJ1-5, with D perhaps TRBD1 (5 bases). V was cut by 5 bases and J by 0 bases, with 14 bases left in between. The CDR3 has 16 amino acids. Germline loops: CDR1 LNHDA, CDR2 SQIVND (reference sequence). The CDR3 sequence: CASSLLLGGSNQPQHF. The DNA of the CDR3 is TGTGCCAGTAGTCTTCTCCTGGGGGGTAGCAATCAGCCCCAGCATTTT.

The rearrangement joins TRBV6-2 or TRBV6-3 to TRBJ1-3, with 9 nucleotides matching TRBD1. The germline V gene has CDR1 MNHEY and CDR2 SVGEGT. V lost 6 bases to trimming and J lost 7 bases; unmatched junction nucleotides: 10. The CDR3 contains 15 residues. This CDR3 reads CASSRTGERGNTIYF. The DNA of the CDR3 is TGTGCCAGCAGCCGGACAGGGGAACGGGGGAACACCATATATTTT.

In this sample, this clone turned up once. This rearrangement joins TRBV5-6 to TRBJ2-2, with TRBD2 identical over 10 bases. CDR1 is SGHDT and CDR2 is YYEEEE in the germline V gene. Trimming removed 4 bases from V and 1 base from J; junction bases left unmatched: 4. The CDR3 loop spans 16 amino acids. As DNA, the CDR3 is TGTGCCAGCAGCCTACGGACTAGCGGGAACACCGGGGAGCTGTTTTTT. Translation gives CASSLRTSGNTGELFF.

The CDR3 loop reads CASSELDRSLYNEQFF. CDR3 nucleotide sequence: TGTGCCAGCAGTGAATTGGACAGGAGCCTTTACAATGAGCAGTTCTTC. The genes are TRBV6-1 and TRBJ2-1; 7 bases line up with TRBD1. The CDR3 is 16 amino acids. Germline CDR1 reads MNHNS; CDR2 reads SASEGT. J lost 4 bases, V lost 2 bases, and 8 bases had no gene match.

The count of this clone is one. Here the CDR3 reads CSASYGQETQYF. CDR3 sequence (DNA): TGCAGTGCTAGTTACGGGCAAGAGACCCAGTACTTC. This rearrangement joins TRBV20-1 to TRBJ2-5; D call uncertain. There are 12 residues in the CDR3. Trimming cost V 3 bases and J 2 bases, with 7 bases left between them. Germline CDR1 DFQATT, CDR2 SNEGSKA (reference sequence).